This T cell receptor beta chain was obtained from a study of yellow fever vaccine responses in identical twins. Study outcomes and limitations: Twins' T cell vaccine responses reportedly looked partly convergent, partly personalized.

The germline V and J ends were trimmed by 1 base and 5 bases, with 12 bases remaining between them. CDR1 is SEHNR, CDR2 FQNEAQ, per germline (reference sequence). The CDR3 is 14 residues long. Notes on this clonotype: Its target is not known.

TCRdb re-called the RT-PCR reads with MiXCR, one entry per CDR3 protein. Here the sample spans 20,000 or so distinct CDR3 sequences, approximately 72% being singletons. The chain recombines TRBV7-9 with TRBJ2-7, with D unresolved. The receptor was derived from a young woman who received the yellow fever vaccine. Here the sequenced sample was T cells from blood (PBMCs), unsorted or a sorted subset (not recorded which), taken before or after yellow fever vaccination (not recorded which). In nucleotides, the CDR3 is TGTGCCAGCAGCTTAGATTTCGGGCTAAACGAGCAGTACTTC. It translates to CASSLDFGLNEQYF.